This entry describes one T cell receptor beta chain. The data originate from a study of blood T cell repertoires in COVID-19. Overall study: Sites in the United States, Italy and Spain provided acute and convalescent COVID-19 samples. In each case, the material was cDNA or gDNA derived from T cells, B-cell-depleted T cells, or PBMCs.

Individuals drawn from under 30 US areas were about 18 to 95 years old. In the original workflow: Estimates of nucleated cell counts were drawn from the amplification of reference gene primers. Some clones are missing from TCRdb's copy, which holds only in-frame ones; the method was immunoSEQ multiplex PCR. That table is the source of V, J and clone size, and D and trimming were worked out from the DNA. The profile shows about 160,000 clones, approximately 79% of them singletons. Trimming shortened V by 0 bases and J by 7 bases, and 11 bases separated the two germline ends. This CDR3 region has 14 residues. The germline CDR1 and CDR2 sequences are SGHNT and YYREEE (reference sequence).

This chain uses TRBV5-4 with TRBJ2-1; tentative D call: TRBD2 (6 bases). The clonotype originates from a man between 50 and 59 years old who had recovered from COVID-19. Sequencing was carried out using PBMCs or T cells enriched from blood (not recorded which). CDR3 DNA: TGTGCCAGCAGCTTGGGTGGAGGGAGAAATGAGCAGTTCTTC. Its translation is CASSLGGGRNEQFF. The variable domain in full, completed from reference TRBV5-4 and TRBJ2-1, reads ETGVTQSPTHLIKTRGQQVTLRCSSQSGHNTVSWYQQALGQGPQFIFQYYREEENGRGNFPPRFSGLQFPNYSSELNVNALELDDSALYLCASSLGGGRNEQFFGPGTRLTVL.